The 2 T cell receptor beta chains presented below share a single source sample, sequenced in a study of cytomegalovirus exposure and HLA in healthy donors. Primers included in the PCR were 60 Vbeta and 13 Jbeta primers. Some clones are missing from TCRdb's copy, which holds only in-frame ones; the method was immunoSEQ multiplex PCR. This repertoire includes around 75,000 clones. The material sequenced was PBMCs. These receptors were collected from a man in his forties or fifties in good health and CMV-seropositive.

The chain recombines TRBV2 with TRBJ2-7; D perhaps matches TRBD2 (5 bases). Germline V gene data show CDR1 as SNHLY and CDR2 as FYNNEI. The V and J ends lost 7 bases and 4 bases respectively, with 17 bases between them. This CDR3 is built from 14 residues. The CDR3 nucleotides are TGTGCCAGCATTCTGGACGGGGATGGGTACGAGCAGTACGTC. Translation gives CASILDGDGYEQYV.

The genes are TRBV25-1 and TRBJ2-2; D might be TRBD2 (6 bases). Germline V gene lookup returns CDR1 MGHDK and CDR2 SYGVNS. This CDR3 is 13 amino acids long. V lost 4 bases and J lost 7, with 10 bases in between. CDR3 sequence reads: CASSATGDGELFF. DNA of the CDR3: TGTGCCAGCAGTGCGACGGGGGACGGGGAGCTGTTTTTT.